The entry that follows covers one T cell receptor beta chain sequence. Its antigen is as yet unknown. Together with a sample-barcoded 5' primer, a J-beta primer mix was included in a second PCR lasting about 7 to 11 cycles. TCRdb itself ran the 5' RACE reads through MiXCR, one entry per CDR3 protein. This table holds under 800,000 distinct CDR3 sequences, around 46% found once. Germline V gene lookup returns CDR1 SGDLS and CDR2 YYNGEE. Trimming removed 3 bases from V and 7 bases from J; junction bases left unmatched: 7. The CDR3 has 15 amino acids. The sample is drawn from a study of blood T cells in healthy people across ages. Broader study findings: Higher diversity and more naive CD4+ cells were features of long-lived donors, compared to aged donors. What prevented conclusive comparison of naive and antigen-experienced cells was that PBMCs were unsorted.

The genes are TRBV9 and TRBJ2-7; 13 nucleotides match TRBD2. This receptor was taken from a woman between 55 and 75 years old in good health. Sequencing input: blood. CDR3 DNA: TGTGCCAGCAGCGGGGGGACTAGCGGGGCTTGGGAGCAGTACTTC. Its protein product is CASSGGTSGAWEQYF.